Following are 2 T cell receptor beta chains from one sample sequenced in a study of blood T cell repertoires in COVID-19. Assay: immunoSEQ multiplex PCR; the TCRdb copy retains only in-frame clones and omits some. The sample records approximately 450,000 clones, about 85% being singletons. The sequenced material came from PBMCs or T cells enriched from blood (not recorded which). Source of these receptors: a woman aged 18-35 years with acute COVID-19.

The gene calls are TRBV11-1 and TRBJ2-7, with D possibly TRBD2 on 6 matching bases. Trimming removed 5 bases from V and 0 bases from J, with 17 bases in between. Germline CDR1 is SGHAT and CDR2 is FQDESV (reference sequence). CDR3 length: 16 residues. The CDR3 sequence is CASSPTGGAISYEQYF. As DNA, the CDR3 is TGTGCCAGCAGCCCGACCGGCGGGGCAATCTCCTACGAGCAGTACTTC.

The chain uses TRBV2 and TRBJ2-5; possible D gene TRBD1, 6 bases. Germline CDR1 reads SNHLY; CDR2 reads FYNNEI. Trimming removed 7 bases at V and 2 bases at J, with 14 bases between. This CDR3 contains 14 residues. CDR3 amino acids: CASISTGTQETQYF. The CDR3 nucleotides are TGTGCCAGCATATCCACAGGGACACAAGAGACCCAGTACTTC.